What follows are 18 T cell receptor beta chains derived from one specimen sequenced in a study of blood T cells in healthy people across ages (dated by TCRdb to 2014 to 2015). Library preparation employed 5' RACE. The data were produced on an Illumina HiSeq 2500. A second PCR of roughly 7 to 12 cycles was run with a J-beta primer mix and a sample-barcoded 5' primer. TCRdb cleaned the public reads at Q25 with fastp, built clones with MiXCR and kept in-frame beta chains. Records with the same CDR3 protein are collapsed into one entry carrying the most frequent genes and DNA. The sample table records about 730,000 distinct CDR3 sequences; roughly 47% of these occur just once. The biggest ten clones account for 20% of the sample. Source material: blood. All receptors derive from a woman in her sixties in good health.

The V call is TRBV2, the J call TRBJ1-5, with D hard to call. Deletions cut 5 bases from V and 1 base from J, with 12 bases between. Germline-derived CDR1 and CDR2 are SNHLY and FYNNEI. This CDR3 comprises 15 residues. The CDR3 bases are TGTGCCAGCAGTTCCACGGCGACCAGCAATCAGCCCCAGCATTTT. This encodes CASSSTATSNQPQHF.

The CDR3 sequence is CASKDSGYNEQYF. The CDR3 DNA reads as TGTGCCAGCAAGGACTCGGGCTACAATGAGCAGTACTTC. The gene calls are TRBV28 and TRBJ2-5, with D perhaps TRBD2 (5 bases). The CDR3 is made up of 13 amino acids. V lost 7 bases to trimming and J lost 11 bases, with 20 bases between them. Germline V gene lookup returns CDR1 MDHEN and CDR2 SYDVKM.

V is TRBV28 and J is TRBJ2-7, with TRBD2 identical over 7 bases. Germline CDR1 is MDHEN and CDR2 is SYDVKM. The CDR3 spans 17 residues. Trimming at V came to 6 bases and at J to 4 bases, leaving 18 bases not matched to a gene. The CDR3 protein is CASSPPRGGSFPYEQYF. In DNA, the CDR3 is TGTGCCAGCAGCCCCCCTCGAGGCGGGAGTTTTCCTTACGAGCAGTACTTC.

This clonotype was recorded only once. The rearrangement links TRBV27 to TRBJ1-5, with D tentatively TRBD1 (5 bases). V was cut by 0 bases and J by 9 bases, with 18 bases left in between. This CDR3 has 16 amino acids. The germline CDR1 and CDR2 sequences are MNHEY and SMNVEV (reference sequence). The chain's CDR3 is CASSLSVPGPRGPQHF. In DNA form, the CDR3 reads TGTGCCAGCAGTTTATCGGTCCCGGGTCCAAGGGGGCCCCAGCATTTT.

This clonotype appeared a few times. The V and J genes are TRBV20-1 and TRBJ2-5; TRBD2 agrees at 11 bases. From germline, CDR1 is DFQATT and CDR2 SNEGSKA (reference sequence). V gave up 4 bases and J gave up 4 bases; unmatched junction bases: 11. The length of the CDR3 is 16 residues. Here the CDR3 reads CSAKPRLTSGGETQYF. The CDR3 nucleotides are TGCAGTGCTAAGCCAAGACTAACTAGCGGGGGAGAGACCCAGTACTTC.

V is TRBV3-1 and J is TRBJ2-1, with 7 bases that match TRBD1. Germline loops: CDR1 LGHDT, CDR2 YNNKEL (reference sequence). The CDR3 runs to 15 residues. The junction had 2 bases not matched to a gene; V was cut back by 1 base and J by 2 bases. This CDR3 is CASSQGTGTYNEQFF. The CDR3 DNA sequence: TGTGCCAGCAGCCAAGGGACAGGAACCTACAATGAGCAGTTCTTC.

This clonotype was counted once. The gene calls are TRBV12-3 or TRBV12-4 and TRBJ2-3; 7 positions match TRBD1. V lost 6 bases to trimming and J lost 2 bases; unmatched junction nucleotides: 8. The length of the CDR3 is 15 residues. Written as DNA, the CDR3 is TGTGCCAGCAGCCAAACGGGACAGATCACAGATACGCAGTATTTT. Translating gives CASSQTGQITDTQYF.

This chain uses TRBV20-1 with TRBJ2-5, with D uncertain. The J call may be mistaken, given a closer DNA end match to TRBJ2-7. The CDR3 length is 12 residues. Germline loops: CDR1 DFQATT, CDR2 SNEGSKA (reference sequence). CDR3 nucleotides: TGCAGTGCTAGGACATCGACCTACGAGCAGTACTTC. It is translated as CSARTSTYEQYF.

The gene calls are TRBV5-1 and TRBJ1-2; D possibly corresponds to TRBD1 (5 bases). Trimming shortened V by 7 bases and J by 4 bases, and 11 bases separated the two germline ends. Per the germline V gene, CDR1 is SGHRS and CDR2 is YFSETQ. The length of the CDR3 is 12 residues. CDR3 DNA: TGCGCCAGCGGCGGTGGGGGCTATGGCTACACCTTC. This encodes CASGGGGYGYTF.

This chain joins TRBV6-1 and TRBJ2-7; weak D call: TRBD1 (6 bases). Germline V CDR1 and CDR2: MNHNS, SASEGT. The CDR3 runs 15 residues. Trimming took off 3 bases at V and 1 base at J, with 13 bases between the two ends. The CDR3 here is CASSDLGTGSYEQYF. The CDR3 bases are TGTGCCAGCAGTGATTTAGGTACAGGGTCCTACGAGCAGTACTTC.

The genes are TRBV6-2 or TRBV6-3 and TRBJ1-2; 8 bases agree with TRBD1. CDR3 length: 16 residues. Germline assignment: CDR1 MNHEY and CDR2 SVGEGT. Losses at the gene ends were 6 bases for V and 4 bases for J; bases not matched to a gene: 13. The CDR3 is CASSVIAGGLGYGYTF. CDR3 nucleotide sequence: TGTGCCAGCAGCGTAATCGCAGGGGGCCTCGGCTATGGCTACACCTTC.

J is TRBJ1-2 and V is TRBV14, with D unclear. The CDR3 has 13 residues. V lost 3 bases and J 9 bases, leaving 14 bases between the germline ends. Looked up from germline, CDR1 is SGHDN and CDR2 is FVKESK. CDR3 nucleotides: TGTGCCAGCAGCCAGGGTCCATGGGATCGCTACACCTTC. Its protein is CASSQGPWDRYTF.

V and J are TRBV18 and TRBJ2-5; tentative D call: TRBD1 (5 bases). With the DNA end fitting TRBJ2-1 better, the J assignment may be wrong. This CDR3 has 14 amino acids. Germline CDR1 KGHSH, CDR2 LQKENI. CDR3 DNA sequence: TGTGCCAGCTCACCAGGGGCATTGCAAGAGACCCAGTTCTTC. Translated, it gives CASSPGALQETQFF.

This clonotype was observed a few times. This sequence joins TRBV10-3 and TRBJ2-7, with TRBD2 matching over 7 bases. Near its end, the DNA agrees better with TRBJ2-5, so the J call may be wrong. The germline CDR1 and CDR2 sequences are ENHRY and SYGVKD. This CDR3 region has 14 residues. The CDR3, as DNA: TGTGCCATCAGTGACTCCCGGGGAGGGGAGACCCAGTACTTC. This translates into CAISDSRGGETQYF.

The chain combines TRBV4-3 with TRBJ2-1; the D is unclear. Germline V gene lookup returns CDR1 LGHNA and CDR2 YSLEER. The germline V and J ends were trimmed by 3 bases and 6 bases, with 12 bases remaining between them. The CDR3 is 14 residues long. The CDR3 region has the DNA TGCGCCAGCAGCCATACCCAGCCCGGCAATGAGCAGTTCTTC. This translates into CASSHTQPGNEQFF.

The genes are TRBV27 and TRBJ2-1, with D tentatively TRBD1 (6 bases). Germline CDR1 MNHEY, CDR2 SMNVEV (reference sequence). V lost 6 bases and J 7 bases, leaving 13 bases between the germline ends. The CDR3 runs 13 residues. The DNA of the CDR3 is TGTGCCAGCAGGGGCCAGGGGTCAAATGAGCAGTTCTTC. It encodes CASRGQGSNEQFF.

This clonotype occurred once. CDR3 sequence: CASTQSAGGITGELFF. The CDR3 bases are TGTGCCAGCACCCAGTCAGCGGGGGGTATCACCGGGGAGCTGTTTTTT. The chain is built from TRBV2 and TRBJ2-2, with TRBD2 identical over 9 bases. The CDR3 has 16 residues. CDR1 and CDR2 from the germline V gene are SNHLY and FYNNEI. After removal of 7 bases from V and 4 bases from J, the junction contained 10 bases not matched to a gene.

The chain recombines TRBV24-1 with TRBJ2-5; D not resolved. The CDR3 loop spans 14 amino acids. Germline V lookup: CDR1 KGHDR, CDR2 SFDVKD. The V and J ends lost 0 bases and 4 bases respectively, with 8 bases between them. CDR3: CATSDLTVPETQYF. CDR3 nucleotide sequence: TGTGCCACCAGTGATTTGACCGTGCCAGAGACCCAGTACTTC.